This is a list of T cell receptor beta chains from one sample in a study of OX40 agonist ivuxolimab in advanced cancers. Data came from immunoSEQ multiplex PCR; TCRdb stores just in-frame clones and leaves some out. Of more than 35,000 clones in the sample, around four fifths were seen once. The material was CD4+ or CD8+ T cells sorted from blood, obtained in a trial of the OX40 agonist ivuxolimab. The receptor set was obtained from an adult with an advanced solid tumor such as melanoma, head and neck, liver or kidney cancer. Both conserved end residues are part of each CDR3. The D gene is left open where the match is weak. Expanded clones get a size class; other rows say once, few or many, or leave the size out.

once | TRBJ2-2 | TRBV10-3 | NA | TGTGCCTCCGAGCCTAGCTCCGGGGAGCTGTTTTTT | CASEPSSGELFF
NA | TRBJ2-1 | TRBV6-1 | NA | TGTGCCAGCACCCCGGGCCGCTTGTACAATGAGCAGTTCTTC | CASTPGRLYNEQFF
NA | TRBJ2-3 | TRBV29-1 | TRBD2 | TGCAGCGTTGAAGGGGCGGGGGGGACTACAGATACGCAGTATTTT | CSVEGAGGTTDTQYF
NA | TRBJ2-7 | TRBV7-9 | NA | TGTGCCAGCAGCCCAACCAGGGCCCCAAACTACGAGCAGTACTTC | CASSPTRAPNYEQYF
NA | TRBJ1-1 | TRBV27 | NA | TGTGCCAGCATAGAGACAGGAGTGAACACTGAAGCTTTCTTT | CASIETGVNTEAFF
NA | TRBJ2-2 | TRBV6-6 | NA | TGTGCCAGCAGTTTCGCCACCTTGACCGGGGAGCTGTTTTTT | CASSFATLTGELFF
NA | TRBJ2-3 | TRBV25-1 | TRBD2 | TGTGCCAGCAGTGCCCCGGGACTAGCCCTCTTGGGCACAGATACGCAGTATTTT | CASSAPGLALLGTDTQYF
once | TRBJ1-2 | TRBV9 | NA | TGTGCCAGCAGCGCCTTCTATGGCTACACCTTC | CASSAFYGYTF
NA | TRBJ1-2 | TRBV6-6 | NA | TGTGCCAGCAGCCCAGGTTGGGGGGCGCACTATGGCTACACCTTC | CASSPGWGAHYGYTF
NA | TRBJ1-2 | TRBV2 | NA | TGTGCCAGCAACCCGGGGACCCTTCTAGACTACACCTTC | CASNPGTLLDYTF
NA | TRBJ2-3 | TRBV18 | NA | TGTGCCAGCTCACCACTGGCGGCCCGCACAGATACGCAGTATTTT | CASSPLAARTDTQYF
NA | TRBJ1-1 | TRBV5-4 | NA | TGTGCCAGCAGCCTAGGGGTTTCTGGGTTTGAAGCTTTCTTT | CASSLGVSGFEAFF
NA | TRBJ2-6 | TRBV29-1 | NA | TGCAGCGTTGTGACAAACTCTGGGGCCAACGTCCTGACTTTC | CSVVTNSGANVLTF
few | TRBJ2-1 | TRBV28 | NA | TGTGCCAGCAGTTTCGGATGGACTAGGGGGGTCAATGAGCAGTTCTTC | CASSFGWTRGVNEQFF
NA | TRBJ2-7 | TRBV19 | NA | TGTGCCAGTAGTATTGTTCCCTACGAGCAGTACTTC | CASSIVPYEQYF
NA | TRBJ1-4 | TRBV28 | TRBD1 | TGTGCCAGCAGTTATCCGACAGGGGGCCCGGGGACTAATGAAAAACTGTTTTTT | CASSYPTGGPGTNEKLFF
NA | TRBJ2-5 | TRBV14 | NA | TGTGCCAGCAGCCCCCACGGGGAAGGGGAGACCCAGTACTTC | CASSPHGEGETQYF
NA | TRBJ2-7 | TRBV12-5 | TRBD2 | TGTGCTAGTGGTTTGGCCTCTAGCGGGGGGATCTACGAGCAGTACTTC | CASGLASSGGIYEQYF
NA | TRBJ2-3 | TRBV6-1 | NA | TGTGCCAGCAGTGAGTGGGCAGCCGGCCACGGTAGCACAGATACGCAGTATTTT | CASSEWAAGHGSTDTQYF
NA | TRBJ2-1 | TRBV7-7 | NA | TGTGCCAGCAGCTTAGCGCCCGACGAGATGGATGAGCAGTTCTTC | CASSLAPDEMDEQFF
NA | TRBJ1-1 | TRBV28 | NA | TGTGCCAGCACCCAGGGGAGAGCTTTCTTT | CASTQGRAFF
NA | TRBJ1-5 | TRBV6-6 | NA | TGTGCCAGCAGTTACAGGGGGGTTAGCAATCAGCCCCAGCATTTT | CASSYRGVSNQPQHF
once | TRBJ1-1 | TRBV13 | TRBD1 | TGTGCCAGCAGGCCGAGGGGGCACACTGAAGCTTTCTTT | CASRPRGHTEAFF
NA | TRBJ2-1 | TRBV9 | TRBD2 | TGTGCCAGCAGCAGCTCCGGGGGGACCTACAATGAGCAGTTCTTC | CASSSSGGTYNEQFF
NA | TRBJ1-2 | TRBV10-2 | NA | TGCGCCAGCATTGGGGGCGCGGATGGCTACACCTTC | CASIGGADGYTF
NA | TRBJ2-5 | TRBV7-2 | NA | TGTGCCAGCAGCTTAGGGGCGGACCGGAGTAGCCAAGAGACCCAGTACTTC | CASSLGADRSSQETQYF
NA | TRBJ1-5 | TRBV7-6 | NA | TGTGCCAGCAGCTTAGGGCATACATATCAGCCCCAGCATTTT | CASSLGHTYQPQHF
many | TRBJ1-2 | TRBV2 | NA | TGTGCCAGCAGTCCCGCGGACCGAATCTATGGCTACACCTTC | CASSPADRIYGYTF
NA | TRBJ2-3 | TRBV29-1 | TRBD2 | TGCAGCGTCCCCTCGGGGACGGAGACTAGCATTTCCGATACGCAGTATTTT | CSVPSGTETSISDTQYF